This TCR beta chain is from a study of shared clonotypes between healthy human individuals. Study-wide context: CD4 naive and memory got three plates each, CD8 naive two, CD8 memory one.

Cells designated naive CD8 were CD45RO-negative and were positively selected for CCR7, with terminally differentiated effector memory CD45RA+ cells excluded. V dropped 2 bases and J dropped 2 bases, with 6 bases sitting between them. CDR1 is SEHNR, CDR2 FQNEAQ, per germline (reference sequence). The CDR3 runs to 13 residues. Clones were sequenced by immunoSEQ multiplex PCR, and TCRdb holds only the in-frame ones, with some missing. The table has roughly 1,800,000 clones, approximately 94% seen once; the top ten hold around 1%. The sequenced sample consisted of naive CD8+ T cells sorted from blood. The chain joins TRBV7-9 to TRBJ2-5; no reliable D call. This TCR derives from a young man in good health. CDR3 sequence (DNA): TGTGCCAGCAGCTTAACAGCTCAAGAGACCCAGTACTTC. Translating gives CASSLTAQETQYF.